Listed below are T cell receptor beta chains from one sample, sequenced in a study of blood T cells in healthy people across ages. From the 5' RACE reads, TCRdb called clonotypes with MiXCR, one entry per CDR3 protein. This table holds about 2 million distinct CDR3 sequences, 49% found once. Input material: blood. The receptors here all came from a woman aged 40 to 55 in good health. CDR3s include the opening cysteine and the closing phenylalanine or tryptophan. A D gene is named only where the DNA matches it firmly. Where a row states a size, it is once, few, many or the class of an expanded clone; other rows omit it.

d_gene: -
v_gene: TRBV3-1
j_gene: TRBJ2-7
abundance: few
CDR3nt: TGTGCCAGCAGCCAGACACAACAATACGAGCAGTACTTC
CDR3aa: CASSQTQQYEQYF

d_gene: -
v_gene: TRBV28
j_gene: TRBJ1-5
abundance: -
CDR3nt: TGTGCCAGCAGTTCAGGGTACAATCAGCCCCAGCATTTT
CDR3aa: CASSSGYNQPQHF

d_gene: -
v_gene: TRBV13
j_gene: TRBJ2-3
abundance: -
CDR3nt: TGTGCCAGCAGCCACCCCCAACTCAGAGCAGATACGCAGTATTTT
CDR3aa: CASSHPQLRADTQYF

d_gene: -
v_gene: TRBV7-2
j_gene: TRBJ2-4
abundance: few
CDR3nt: TGTGCCAGCAGTCCTCCACCTGGAAACATTCAGTACTTC
CDR3aa: CASSPPPGNIQYF

d_gene: -
v_gene: TRBV7-2
j_gene: TRBJ2-5
abundance: -
CDR3nt: TGTGCCAGCAGCCAAACACGGAGGGGGGAGACCCAGTACTTC
CDR3aa: CASSQTRRGETQYF

d_gene: -
v_gene: TRBV12-3/TRBV12-4
j_gene: TRBJ1-2
abundance: few
CDR3nt: TGTGCCAGCAGTTTTGGGGGCCTCGGGTATGGCTACACCTTC
CDR3aa: CASSFGGLGYGYTF

d_gene: -
v_gene: TRBV6-5
j_gene: TRBJ2-3
abundance: -
CDR3nt: TGTGCCAGCAGTGACCAGGGCTTGGATACGCAGTATTTT
CDR3aa: CASSDQGLDTQYF

d_gene: TRBD2
v_gene: TRBV20-1
j_gene: TRBJ2-1
abundance: -
CDR3nt: TGCAGTGCTAGGGGTCTGGGACTAGCGGGGTTTTCCAATGAGCAGTTCTTC
CDR3aa: CSARGLGLAGFSNEQFF

d_gene: -
v_gene: TRBV3-1
j_gene: TRBJ2-4
abundance: -
CDR3nt: TGTGCCAGCAGCCCTATGGGGGCGGCCAAAAACATTCAGTACTTC
CDR3aa: CASSPMGAAKNIQYF

d_gene: TRBD1
v_gene: TRBV6-5
j_gene: TRBJ2-4
abundance: -
CDR3nt: TGTGCCAGCAGAGAGGCGGGACAGGGGAGGAACATTCAGTACTTC
CDR3aa: CASREAGQGRNIQYF

d_gene: -
v_gene: TRBV6-5
j_gene: TRBJ2-3
abundance: -
CDR3nt: TGTGCCAGCAGGAAACCCCGAGGGACAGATACGCAGTATTTT
CDR3aa: CASRKPRGTDTQYF

d_gene: -
v_gene: TRBV20-1
j_gene: TRBJ1-2
abundance: -
CDR3nt: TGCAGTGCCCCGGTGGGGACACTCTATGGCTACACCTTC
CDR3aa: CSAPVGTLYGYTF

d_gene: -
v_gene: TRBV20-1
j_gene: TRBJ2-5
abundance: -
CDR3nt: TGCAGTGCAGGACTTGGGGAGACCCAGTACTTC
CDR3aa: CSAGLGETQYF

d_gene: TRBD2
v_gene: TRBV5-1
j_gene: TRBJ2-3
abundance: many
CDR3nt: TGTGCCAGCTCCAGCGGGGATAGCACAGATACGCAGTATTTT
CDR3aa: CASSSGDSTDTQYF

d_gene: -
v_gene: TRBV24-1
j_gene: TRBJ1-5
abundance: few
CDR3nt: TGTGCCACCGATGGGGGGCCCAATCAGCCCCAGCATTTT
CDR3aa: CATDGGPNQPQHF

d_gene: -
v_gene: TRBV7-9
j_gene: TRBJ2-5
abundance: -
CDR3nt: TGTGCCAGCAGCTTAGAAGTGGGGGCCCCTTCGGAGACCCAGTACTTC
CDR3aa: CASSLEVGAPSETQYF

d_gene: TRBD1
v_gene: TRBV24-1
j_gene: TRBJ1-2
abundance: -
CDR3nt: TGTGCCACCAGTGATTTGCGACAGGGGGGAGGCTACACCTTC
CDR3aa: CATSDLRQGGGYTF

d_gene: TRBD1
v_gene: TRBV4-3
j_gene: TRBJ1-2
abundance: -
CDR3nt: TGCGCCAGCAGCCAAGGACAGGGCACGGCAACTAACTATGGCTACACCTTC
CDR3aa: CASSQGQGTATNYGYTF

d_gene: -
v_gene: TRBV6-1
j_gene: TRBJ1-5
abundance: -
CDR3nt: TGTGCCAGCAGTCCTAAAAGGGGGTTAAGCAATCAGCCCCAGCATTTT
CDR3aa: CASSPKRGLSNQPQHF

d_gene: -
v_gene: TRBV2
j_gene: TRBJ2-7
abundance: -
CDR3nt: TGTGCCAGCAGTGACTGGCGCCCCTACGAGCAGTACTTC
CDR3aa: CASSDWRPYEQYF

d_gene: TRBD1
v_gene: TRBV20-1
j_gene: TRBJ1-2
abundance: -
CDR3nt: TGCAGTGCCCTCTGGAGAGGGGGCACTGGCTACACCTTC
CDR3aa: CSALWRGGTGYTF

d_gene: -
v_gene: TRBV10-3
j_gene: TRBJ1-2
abundance: few
CDR3nt: TGTGCCATCAGCACAGGAGAAATATATGGCTACACCTTC
CDR3aa: CAISTGEIYGYTF

d_gene: -
v_gene: TRBV10-3
j_gene: TRBJ1-2
abundance: few
CDR3nt: TGTGCCATCGACCAGGGCCTACGGTATGGCTACACCTTC
CDR3aa: CAIDQGLRYGYTF

d_gene: TRBD1
v_gene: TRBV20-1
j_gene: TRBJ2-3
abundance: -
CDR3nt: TGCAGTGCCAATCCCCGGGACAGAGGCACAGATACGCAGTATTTT
CDR3aa: CSANPRDRGTDTQYF

d_gene: TRBD1
v_gene: TRBV20-1
j_gene: TRBJ2-5
abundance: -
CDR3nt: TGCAGTGCTAGAGGGGGCCCGGGACAGGGGATCCAAGAGACCCAGTACTTC
CDR3aa: CSARGGPGQGIQETQYF

d_gene: TRBD1
v_gene: TRBV20-1
j_gene: TRBJ2-1
abundance: -
CDR3nt: TGCAGTGCTCCGCGGCCAGGGGGCGCCGGGAATGAGCAGTTCTTC
CDR3aa: CSAPRPGGAGNEQFF

d_gene: TRBD2
v_gene: TRBV5-1
j_gene: TRBJ2-5
abundance: -
CDR3nt: TGCGCCAGCAGCTTACGGGGGGTCGGACGTTCGGAGACCCAGTACTTC
CDR3aa: CASSLRGVGRSETQYF

d_gene: TRBD1
v_gene: TRBV7-9
j_gene: TRBJ2-7
abundance: many
CDR3nt: TGTGCCAGCAGCCCACAGGACAGGGCCTCCTACGAGCAGTACTTC
CDR3aa: CASSPQDRASYEQYF

d_gene: TRBD1
v_gene: TRBV6-6
j_gene: TRBJ1-5
abundance: -
CDR3nt: TGTGCCAGCAGTTACGGAGCAGGGGGATTTAATCAGCCCCAGCATTTT
CDR3aa: CASSYGAGGFNQPQHF

d_gene: -
v_gene: TRBV29-1
j_gene: TRBJ1-2
abundance: few
CDR3nt: TGCAGCTCCTACGAGCGAGACGGCTACACCTTC
CDR3aa: CSSYERDGYTF

d_gene: -
v_gene: TRBV29-1
j_gene: TRBJ2-2
abundance: -
CDR3nt: TGCAGCGTCGTCACGGGGCAGACGAACACCGGGGAGCTGTTTTTT
CDR3aa: CSVVTGQTNTGELFF

d_gene: -
v_gene: TRBV9
j_gene: TRBJ2-5
abundance: -
CDR3nt: TGTGCCAGCAGCGATCGGACAGCTACCCAAGAGACCCAGTACTTC
CDR3aa: CASSDRTATQETQYF

d_gene: -
v_gene: TRBV5-5
j_gene: TRBJ2-5
abundance: once
CDR3nt: TGTGCCAGCAGCTCGCCGGGCAAGAAAGAGACCCAGTACTTC
CDR3aa: CASSSPGKKETQYF

d_gene: -
v_gene: TRBV3-1
j_gene: TRBJ2-5
abundance: -
CDR3nt: TGTGCCAGCAGCCAAGATCCTCTAAAAGAGACCCAGTACTTC
CDR3aa: CASSQDPLKETQYF

d_gene: TRBD2
v_gene: TRBV4-1
j_gene: TRBJ2-3
abundance: -
CDR3nt: TGCGCCAGCAGCCAATCCGGCGGGGGGGCGCCGGGCACAGATACGCAGTATTTT
CDR3aa: CASSQSGGGAPGTDTQYF

d_gene: -
v_gene: TRBV7-8
j_gene: TRBJ2-1
abundance: few
CDR3nt: TGTGCCAGCAGCGGGGTTTACCCCTCCAATGAGCAGTTCTTC
CDR3aa: CASSGVYPSNEQFF

d_gene: -
v_gene: TRBV5-1
j_gene: TRBJ2-7
abundance: few
CDR3nt: TGCGCCAGCAGCCGATTGGGGACCTACGAGCAGTACTTC
CDR3aa: CASSRLGTYEQYF

d_gene: -
v_gene: TRBV6-1
j_gene: TRBJ2-5
abundance: -
CDR3nt: TGTGCCAGCAGTGAATACAGGGTAAGACAAGAGACCCATTACTTC
CDR3aa: CASSEYRVRQETHYF

d_gene: -
v_gene: TRBV4-2
j_gene: TRBJ1-4
abundance: -
CDR3nt: TGTGCCAGCAGCCAAGATTCGGGGATCGCGGCTAATGAAAAACTGTTTTTT
CDR3aa: CASSQDSGIAANEKLFF

d_gene: TRBD2
v_gene: TRBV6-6
j_gene: TRBJ2-3
abundance: few
CDR3nt: TGTGCCAGCAGGGGCCCTGCGGGCGGGGGGGCCTCAGATACGCAGTATTTT
CDR3aa: CASRGPAGGGASDTQYF

d_gene: -
v_gene: TRBV20-1
j_gene: TRBJ2-7
abundance: once
CDR3nt: TGCAGTGCTCCGCGGGTGACAAACTCCTACGAGCAGTACTTC
CDR3aa: CSAPRVTNSYEQYF

d_gene: -
v_gene: TRBV6-1
j_gene: TRBJ2-5
abundance: -
CDR3nt: TGTGCCTCTCGTGGGACACGCATCCAAGAGACCCAGTACTTC
CDR3aa: CASRGTRIQETQYF

d_gene: TRBD1
v_gene: TRBV15
j_gene: TRBJ2-3
abundance: -
CDR3nt: TGTGCCACCAGCAGCGGGACAGACAACACAGATACGCAGTATTTT
CDR3aa: CATSSGTDNTDTQYF

d_gene: TRBD1
v_gene: TRBV9
j_gene: TRBJ2-5
abundance: -
CDR3nt: TGTGCCAGCAGCGTAGGACAGGGTTCGCGGGAGACCCAGTACTTC
CDR3aa: CASSVGQGSRETQYF

d_gene: TRBD1
v_gene: TRBV2
j_gene: TRBJ2-3
abundance: -
CDR3nt: TGTGCCAGCAGGGTTCAGGGGGCTCGGGATACGCAGTATTTT
CDR3aa: CASRVQGARDTQYF

d_gene: -
v_gene: TRBV29-1
j_gene: TRBJ1-1
abundance: once
CDR3nt: TGCAGCGCCGTGGGTGTAAACACTGAAGCTTTCTTT
CDR3aa: CSAVGVNTEAFF

d_gene: -
v_gene: TRBV7-2
j_gene: TRBJ2-7
abundance: few
CDR3nt: TGTGCCAGCAGCCCATCCCGGGATACCTTGGGCCAGTACTTC
CDR3aa: CASSPSRDTLGQYF

d_gene: -
v_gene: TRBV11-2
j_gene: TRBJ2-7
abundance: -
CDR3nt: TGTGCCAGCAGCCCAATCAACCCACCCCCGACCCGGGACAACTCCTACGAGCAGTACTTC
CDR3aa: CASSPINPPPTRDNSYEQYF

d_gene: -
v_gene: TRBV10-1
j_gene: TRBJ2-4
abundance: few
CDR3nt: TGCGCCAGCAGTGAGGCAGGGGCCCGACGAAACATTCAGTACTTC
CDR3aa: CASSEAGARRNIQYF

d_gene: -
v_gene: TRBV20-1
j_gene: TRBJ1-1
abundance: -
CDR3nt: TGCAGTGCTAGAGATTTCCGGGGAGCTTTCTTT
CDR3aa: CSARDFRGAFF

d_gene: -
v_gene: TRBV6-1
j_gene: TRBJ1-1
abundance: -
CDR3nt: TGTGCCAGCAGCAAACACACAGGAGCGAACACTGAAGCTTTCTTT
CDR3aa: CASSKHTGANTEAFF

d_gene: TRBD2
v_gene: TRBV5-1
j_gene: TRBJ2-3
abundance: few
CDR3nt: TGCGCCAGCAACCCGGGGGGGAGAACGTCGGATACGCAGTATTTT
CDR3aa: CASNPGGRTSDTQYF

d_gene: TRBD2
v_gene: TRBV28
j_gene: TRBJ2-1
abundance: -
CDR3nt: TGTGCCAGCAGTTCACCGGGACTAGCGGTGTACAATGAGCAGTTCTTC
CDR3aa: CASSSPGLAVYNEQFF

d_gene: TRBD1
v_gene: TRBV5-6
j_gene: TRBJ2-5
abundance: -
CDR3nt: TGTGCCAGCAGAACCTCTCACAGGGGGCGCGGGGAGACCCAGTACTTC
CDR3aa: CASRTSHRGRGETQYF

d_gene: -
v_gene: TRBV12-3/TRBV12-4
j_gene: TRBJ2-3
abundance: -
CDR3nt: TGTGCCAGCAGTTTTCGCAGAGCTAGCACAGATACGCAGTATTTT
CDR3aa: CASSFRRASTDTQYF

d_gene: -
v_gene: TRBV7-2
j_gene: TRBJ1-1
abundance: -
CDR3nt: TGTGCCAGCAGCCCAAGGGGGGGGCGGGGTACTGAAGCTTTCTTT
CDR3aa: CASSPRGGRGTEAFF

d_gene: TRBD1
v_gene: TRBV7-2
j_gene: TRBJ2-5
abundance: -
CDR3nt: TGTGCCAGCAGCCTCCGGACAGGGAGTTGGGAGACCCAGTACTTC
CDR3aa: CASSLRTGSWETQYF